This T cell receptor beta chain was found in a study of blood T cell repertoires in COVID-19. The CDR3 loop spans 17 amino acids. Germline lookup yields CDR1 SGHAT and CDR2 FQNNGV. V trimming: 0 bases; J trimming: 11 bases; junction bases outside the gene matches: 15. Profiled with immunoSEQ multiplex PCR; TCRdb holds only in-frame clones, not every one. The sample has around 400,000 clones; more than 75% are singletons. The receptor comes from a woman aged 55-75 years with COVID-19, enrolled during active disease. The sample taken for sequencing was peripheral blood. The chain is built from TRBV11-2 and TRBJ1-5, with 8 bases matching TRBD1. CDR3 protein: CASSLEPGQARREAQHF. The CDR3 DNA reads TGTGCCAGCAGCTTAGAACCGGGACAGGCTCGTAGGGAGGCCCAGCATTTT. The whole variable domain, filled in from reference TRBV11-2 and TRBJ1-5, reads EAGVAQSPRYKIIEKRQSVAFWCNPISGHATLYWYQQILGQGPKLLIQFQNNGVVDDSQLPKDRFSAERLKGVDSTLKIQPAKLEDSAVYLCASSLEPGQARREAQHFGDGTRLSIL.